The 31 T cell receptor beta chains given below trace back to one sample, sequenced in a study of T cell changes during pregnancy in multiple sclerosis. Generated by immunoSEQ multiplex PCR, the TCRdb table keeps only in-frame clones and is missing some. There are more than 55,000 clones in the sample; just over 90% occur only once, and around 2.3% lies in the top ten. The specimen comprised peripheral blood, sampled in the first trimester of pregnancy. The receptor set was obtained from a female donor in good health, enrolled as a control in a pregnancy study.

The chain links TRBV28 to TRBJ1-1; unclear D gene. The V gene lost 3 bases and the J gene lost 3 bases, with 11 bases spanning the gap. The germline V gene has CDR1 MDHEN and CDR2 SYDVKM. The CDR3 spans 14 residues. In DNA form, the CDR3 reads TGTGCCAGCAGTTTGACTCTCGGGGACACTGAAGCTTTCTTT. Translation: CASSLTLGDTEAFF.

This clone was detected once. The chain combines TRBV28 with TRBJ1-3; a possible D gene is TRBD1 (6 bases). Trimming left V 11 bases short and J 4 bases short, with 12 bases between. Germline CDR1 is MDHEN and CDR2 is SYDVKM. CDR3 length: 12 amino acids. CDR3: CAAGVVGNTIYF. The CDR3 nucleotides are TGTGCCGCAGGGGTGGTCGGAAACACCATATATTTT.

The rearrangement joins TRBV4-1 to TRBJ1-2; possibly TRBD1 for D (6 bases). Trimming left V 4 bases short and J 8 bases short, with 17 bases between. The CDR3 is 14 residues long. Germline lookup yields CDR1 MGHRA and CDR2 YSYEKL. CDR3 region: CASSPLQGYGGYTF. The CDR3 coding sequence is TGCGCCAGCAGCCCCTTACAGGGATACGGGGGCTACACCTTC.

The table lists this clone with a count of one. The chain uses TRBV10-3 and TRBJ2-4; 9 positions agree with TRBD2. This CDR3 is 14 amino acids long. Germline V gene sequence: CDR1 ENHRY, CDR2 SYGVKD. The V gene end was trimmed by 4 bases and the J gene end by 5 bases; junction bases not matched to a gene: 3. The CDR3 reads CAISASGEENIQYF. The DNA for the CDR3 is TGTGCCATCAGTGCTAGCGGGGAGGAAAACATTCAGTACTTC.

V gene TRBV20-1 combines with J gene TRBJ2-1, with D perhaps TRBD1 (5 bases). The CDR3 consists of 11 residues. V was shortened by 5 bases and J by 5 bases, with 7 bases between the two germline ends. Germline V gives CDR1 DFQATT, CDR2 SNEGSKA (reference sequence). This CDR3 reads CSAQGNNEQFF. CDR3 bases: TGCAGTGCTCAGGGTAACAATGAGCAGTTCTTC.

This sequence joins TRBV5-8 and TRBJ2-2, with D perhaps matching TRBD2 (6 bases). V lost 4 bases and J 3 bases, leaving 16 bases between the germline ends. Germline V gene sequence: CDR1 SGHTS, CDR2 YDEGEE. This CDR3 contains 16 residues. The CDR3 sequence is CASSPWAGRDTGELFF. The CDR3 bases are TGTGCCAGCAGCCCGTGGGCGGGAAGAGACACCGGGGAGCTGTTTTTT.

The chain recombines TRBV27 with TRBJ2-1, with 7 bases that match TRBD2. Per germline, CDR1 MNHEY and CDR2 SMNVEV (reference sequence). Losses at the gene ends were 2 bases for V and 9 bases for J; bases not matched to a gene: 7. The CDR3 length is 14 residues. Written as DNA, the CDR3 is TGTGCCAGCAGTTTAGAAGCGGGGTCTACTGAGCAGTTCTTC. This gives the protein CASSLEAGSTEQFF.

The gene calls are TRBV7-9 and TRBJ2-5, with 7 bases identical to TRBD1. Germline V gene lookup returns CDR1 SEHNR and CDR2 FQNEAQ (reference sequence). The ends lost 1 base at V and 2 bases at J; junction bases unmatched: 7. This CDR3 comprises 16 residues. In DNA form, the CDR3 reads TGTGCCAGCAGCTTAGGGGGGCAGGGGGTACAAGAGACCCAGTACTTC. Its translation: CASSLGGQGVQETQYF.

The gene calls are TRBV7-2 and TRBJ2-1, with D maybe TRBD1 (5 bases). V was trimmed by 5 bases and J by 5 bases, leaving 13 bases between them. The CDR3 sequence is 14 residues long. Germline assignment: CDR1 SGHTA and CDR2 FQGNSA. This CDR3 reads CASSAWGGNNEQFF. The CDR3 DNA reads TGTGCCAGCAGCGCTTGGGGCGGAAACAATGAGCAGTTCTTC.

The chain is built from TRBV27 and TRBJ1-1; D is unresolved. This CDR3 has 14 amino acids. Germline CDR1 and CDR2: MNHEY and SMNVEV (reference sequence). The V gene lost 8 bases and the J gene lost 5 bases, with 18 bases spanning the gap. CDR3 nucleotides: TGTGCCAGCTGCCGACTGAGCTCGAGTACTGAAGCTTTCTTT. This sequence encodes CASCRLSSSTEAFF.

This sequence joins TRBV7-2 and TRBJ1-3; D remains ambiguous. Germline-derived CDR1 and CDR2 are SGHTA and FQGNSA. V was pared by 3 bases and J by 4 bases, with 16 bases between. CDR3 size: 16 residues. The CDR3 loop reads CASSLMGRVAGNTIYF. For the CDR3, the DNA is TGTGCCAGCAGCTTGATGGGTCGAGTAGCGGGAAACACCATATATTTT. Full variable domain (remainder filled in from reference TRBV7-2 and TRBJ1-3): GAGVSQSPSNKVTEKGKDVELRCDPISGHTALYWYRQSLGQGLEFLIYFQGNSAPDKSGLPSDRFSAERTGGSVSTLTIQRTQQEDSAVYLCASSLMGRVAGNTIYFGEGSWLTVV.

The CDR3 DNA reads as TGTGCCAGCAGTTACACGGGGGAAGTGGGAAAACTGTTTTTT. Amino acids: CASSYTGEVGKLFF. V is TRBV6-6 and J is TRBJ1-4; weak D call: TRBD1 (5 bases). The CDR3 totals 14 residues. Trimming removed 2 bases at V and 10 bases at J, with 14 bases between. The germline CDR1 and CDR2 sequences are MNHNY and SVGAGI (reference sequence).

The V call is TRBV4-2, the J call TRBJ1-4; 9 bases are shared with TRBD1. With V trimmed by 0 bases and J by 5 bases, 4 bases remained unmatched. The CDR3 sequence is 16 residues long. Germline CDR1 reads LGHNA; CDR2 reads YNFKEQ. The CDR3 DNA follows: TGTGCCAGCAGCCAAGAGGCGGGGACAGGGAATGAAAAACTGTTTTTT. Its protein product is CASSQEAGTGNEKLFF.

Only one count was recorded for this clone. The chain joins TRBV7-9 to TRBJ1-1; TRBD1 is a possible D gene (5 bases). The CDR3 has 16 residues. Per germline, CDR1 SEHNR and CDR2 FQNEAQ (reference sequence). V lost 0 bases to trimming and J lost 4 bases, with 15 bases between them. The CDR3 reads CASSLASGVLSTEAFF. CDR3 bases: TGTGCCAGCAGCTTAGCGTCGGGGGTTTTGAGCACTGAAGCTTTCTTT.

This chain's CDR3 is CASSSGGGNEQFF. Written as DNA, the CDR3 is TGCGCCAGCAGCAGCGGGGGTGGCAATGAGCAGTTCTTC. The gene calls are TRBV5-1 and TRBJ2-1; TRBD2 matches at 8 bases. Germline-derived CDR1 and CDR2 are SGHRS and YFSETQ. The CDR3 runs 13 residues. Trimming removed 4 bases from V and 6 bases from J; junction bases left unmatched: 3.

Written as DNA, the CDR3 is TGTGCCAGCAGTTTAGGGGGGGGGCCCTCTGGGGCCAACGTCCTGACTTTC. It encodes CASSLGGGPSGANVLTF. This chain uses TRBV28 with TRBJ2-6; D is perhaps TRBD2 (7 bases). Germline V gene lookup returns CDR1 MDHEN and CDR2 SYDVKM. The CDR3 loop spans 17 amino acids. Trimming removed 2 bases at V and 0 bases at J, with 11 bases between. Full variable domain (outside the CDR3, taken from reference TRBV28 and TRBJ2-6): DVKVTQSSRYLVKRTGEKVFLECVQDMDHENMFWYRQDPGLGLRLIYFSYDVKMKEKGDIPEGYSVSREKKERFSLILESASTNQTSMYLCASSLGGGPSGANVLTFGAGSRLTVL.

The chain has TRBV4-2 and TRBJ2-7; 10 bases match TRBD2. In germline, CDR1 is LGHNA, CDR2 YNFKEQ. The CDR3 length is 17 residues. Losses at the gene ends were 5 bases for V and 4 bases for J; bases not matched to a gene: 14. CDR3 DNA sequence: TGTGCCAGCAGCTCTACTTATCGGGGACTAGCGCAGTACGAGCAGTACTTC. This translates into CASSSTYRGLAQYEQYF.

The chain uses TRBV6-1 and TRBJ1-1, with 8 bases fitting TRBD1. V lost 7 bases, J lost 10 bases, and 11 bases stayed unmatched. The CDR3 extends over 13 amino acids. CDR1 is MNHNS, CDR2 SASEGT, per germline. In DNA, the CDR3 is TGTGCCAGCACCAGAGAAATGACAGGGGTAGCTTTCTTT. This gives the protein CASTREMTGVAFF.

The rearrangement links TRBV2 to TRBJ2-7; 9 bases align to TRBD1. Germline CDR1 is SNHLY and CDR2 is FYNNEI. V lost 7 bases, J lost 0 bases, and 4 bases stayed unmatched. The CDR3 contains 14 residues. The CDR3 reads CASIVDRGSYEQYF. The CDR3 DNA reads TGTGCCAGCATTGTGGACAGGGGCTCCTACGAGCAGTACTTC.

The gene calls are TRBV19 and TRBJ1-1; weak D call: TRBD1 (5 bases). CDR3 length: 15 residues. Germline assignment: CDR1 LNHDA and CDR2 SQIVND (reference sequence). V was trimmed by 3 bases and J by 4 bases, leaving 15 bases between them. The CDR3 spells CASSIRAPGGTEAFF. CDR3 nucleotide sequence: TGTGCCAGTAGTATTAGGGCACCCGGGGGCACTGAAGCTTTCTTT.

This clone has a handful of counts. V and J are TRBV18 and TRBJ1-1; maybe TRBD1 (6 bases). V was shortened by 4 bases and J by 2 bases, with 14 bases between the two germline ends. The CDR3 has 15 amino acids. Germline assignment: CDR1 KGHSH and CDR2 LQKENI. CDR3 sequence reads: CASSQADSPNTEAFF. For the CDR3, the DNA is TGTGCCAGCTCACAAGCGGACAGCCCTAACACTGAAGCTTTCTTT.

The chain couples TRBV9 to TRBJ2-7; D possibly corresponds to TRBD1 (6 bases). Germline V gives CDR1 SGDLS, CDR2 YYNGEE. The V end was cut by 4 bases, the J end by 6 bases, with 14 bases between. This CDR3 has 13 amino acids. CDR3 protein: CASSPDRPPEQYF. CDR3 DNA: TGTGCCAGCAGCCCTGACAGGCCCCCCGAGCAGTACTTC.

The rearrangement links TRBV6-4 to TRBJ2-1; 12 bases map to TRBD2. V dropped 3 bases and J dropped 5; count of bases not matched to a gene: 2. Germline CDR1 and CDR2: MRHNA and SNTAGT. This CDR3 is built from 15 residues. The CDR3, as DNA: TGTGCCAGCAGTGATGGACTAGCGGGGAACAATGAGCAGTTCTTC. Translating it yields CASSDGLAGNNEQFF.

The gene calls are TRBV27 and TRBJ1-2; 9 bases are a match to TRBD1. Trimming cost V 7 bases and J 6 bases; bases outside gene matches: 6. The CDR3 covers 13 residues. Germline V lookup: CDR1 MNHEY, CDR2 SMNVEV (reference sequence). The CDR3 region has the DNA TGTGCCAGCAAAAGGGACAGGGTCCATGGCTACACCTTC. Protein: CASKRDRVHGYTF.

In this sample, this clone turned up once. The CDR3 sequence is CASSLIRGDTGELFF. The CDR3 region has the DNA TGTGCCAGCAGCTTAATTCGGGGGGACACCGGGGAGCTGTTTTTT. The chain joins TRBV7-3 to TRBJ2-2, with 7 positions matching TRBD2. CDR1 is SGHTA, CDR2 FQGTGA, per germline. This CDR3 is 15 amino acids long. The junction had 2 bases not matched to a gene; V was cut back by 1 base and J by 3 bases.

This rearrangement joins TRBV15 to TRBJ2-7; TRBD1 matches at 10 bases. CDR3 size: 14 residues. Germline values: CDR1 LNHNV, CDR2 YYDKDF (reference sequence). The V gene end was trimmed by 1 base and the J gene end by 4 bases; junction bases not matched to a gene: 1. As DNA, the CDR3 is TGTGCCACCAGCAGAGGGACAGGGGGTTACGAGCAGTACTTC. This encodes CATSRGTGGYEQYF.

The rearrangement joins TRBV11-3 to TRBJ2-3; tentative D call: TRBD2 (6 bases). Germline V lookup: CDR1 SGHNT, CDR2 YENEEA. The CDR3 totals 15 residues. The germline V and J ends were trimmed by 1 base and 0 bases, with 8 bases remaining between them. The chain's CDR3 is CASSLGGASTDTQYF. CDR3 DNA sequence: TGTGCCAGCAGCTTAGGCGGGGCTAGCACAGATACGCAGTATTTT.

The chain couples TRBV6-4 to TRBJ2-3; perhaps TRBD2 as D (5 bases). From germline, CDR1 is MRHNA and CDR2 SNTAGT. The CDR3 runs to 15 residues. Trimming cost V 0 bases and J 2 bases, with 9 bases left between them. The CDR3 DNA sequence: TGTGCCAGCAGTGACTCCGGGAAAGTCACAGATACGCAGTATTTT. This translates into CASSDSGKVTDTQYF.

The gene calls are TRBV5-8 and TRBJ2-7; D is uncertain. Between the trimmed V and J ends, which lost 4 bases and 2 bases, there was a span of 10 bases. Germline V gene data show CDR1 as SGHTS and CDR2 as YDEGEE. This CDR3 comprises 13 residues. As DNA, the CDR3 is TGTGCCAGCAGCCCTGGTGGGCCCTACGAGCAGTACTTC. Translation gives CASSPGGPYEQYF. Filled out from reference TRBV5-8 and TRBJ2-7, the complete variable domain reads EAGVTQSPTHLIKTRGQQATLRCSPISGHTSVYWYQQALGLGLQFLLWYDEGEERNRGNFPPRFSGRQFPNYSSELNVNALELEDSALYLCASSPGGPYEQYFGPGTRLTVT.

The gene calls are TRBV19 and TRBJ2-1; D perhaps matches TRBD2 (6 bases). This CDR3 has 16 amino acids. Germline values: CDR1 LNHDA, CDR2 SQIVND (reference sequence). V lost 3 bases to trimming and J lost 6 bases, with 18 bases between them. The CDR3: CASSMVGGLRVNEQFF. The CDR3 coding sequence is TGTGCCAGTAGTATGGTTGGGGGGTTACGGGTCAATGAGCAGTTCTTC.

V gene TRBV14 combines with J gene TRBJ1-3; TRBD1 is a possible D gene (5 bases). V dropped 1 base and J dropped 5 bases, with 18 bases sitting between them. CDR3 length: 17 amino acids. In germline, CDR1 is SGHDN, CDR2 FVKESK. Written as DNA, the CDR3 is TGTGCCAGCAGCCAAGCCGACAGCTCGTCCCTTCGAAACACCATATATTTT. Amino acid sequence: CASSQADSSSLRNTIYF.